This TCR beta chain was recorded in a study of beta chain features in type 1 diabetes. Isolated RNA was reverse transcribed in full, so expressed TCRB transcripts were sequenced. Some clones are missing from TCRdb's copy, which holds only in-frame ones; the method was immunoSEQ multiplex PCR. The sample carries a few hundred thousand clones, around 13% recorded once. As concerns this clone: This specimen includes other DNA sequences encoding the same CDR3.

Trimming removed 0 bases from V and 4 bases from J, with 4 bases in between. CDR1 and CDR2 (germline): SGHRS, YFSETQ. There are 12 residues in the CDR3. The sequence derives from a man aged 30 to 39 in good health. The sample taken for sequencing was naive CD4+ T cells from blood. The chain combines TRBV5-1 with TRBJ2-5, with D hard to call. The CDR3 loop reads CASSLGLETQYF. As DNA, the CDR3 is TGCGCCAGCAGCTTGGGTTTAGAGACCCAGTACTTC.